This TCR beta chain was sequenced during a study of memory CD4+ T cells and cytomegalovirus serostatus (dated by TCRdb to the late 2010s). Context from the whole study: The cohort included around 35 healthy adults from Belgium, of whom 9 were CMV seropositive and 24 were CMV seronegative. To replicate a published TCR-based CMV serostatus classifier, the study sequenced CD4+ memory TCRbeta repertoires from a Belgian cohort whose cytomegalovirus serostatus was known. General study outcomes and caveats: The results were interpreted as suggesting that the CMV-associated TCR signature is largely present in the CD4+ memory repertoire. Among the approximately 160 previously reported CMV-associated TCRbeta sequences, 67 showed up in the CD4+ memory repertoires, with each one found in between one and five individuals. Only CD4+CD45RO+ memory cells were sequenced, in contrast to the original study, in which naive and memory CD4+ and CD8+ populations were covered. CMV serostatus prediction reached a median bootstrapped AUC of approximately 0.95 with the original framework and 0.91 with a US-trained random forest. On the Belgian cohort, the classifier built on the original framework reached a median bootstrapped AUC of about 0.95, with a 95% CI of 0.76-1.00.

Single viable CD3+CD4+CD8-CD45RO+ cells were sorted as memory CD4+ T cells on a FACSAria II. CMV serostatus was determined using a Roche Elecsys assay that detects serum IgG against CMV pp150, pp28, p38 and p52. After thawing, total CD4+ T cells were enriched by positive selection with CD4 magnetic microbeads. Samples originated from another study that specifically interrogated the CD4+ T cell memory repertoire. Peripheral blood mononuclear cells were isolated and cryopreserved following standard operating procedures; serum was stored at -80 °C. The staining used CD3-PerCP (BW264/56), CD4-APC (RPA-T4), CD45RO-PE (UCHT1) and CD8-Pacific Orange (3B5) antibodies, and Sytox blue was used to exclude non-viable cells. Taken from cysteine to phenylalanine, the CDR3 has 16 residues. The DNA shown is the 48-base CDR3, in frame from base 1. The germline V gene supplies CDR1 MNHNS and CDR2 SASEGT. The V end gives up 3 bases and the J end 2 bases, leaving 9 bases in the junction not matched to a gene.

Of note for this clone: No cognate antigen has been identified for it. Base qualities are not recorded, but no much larger clone differs from it by a single base.

Genomic DNA was extracted from sorted cells with the Quick-DNA Microprep Kit. Amplification of TCRbeta DNA was done with the immunoSEQ hsTCRbeta kit, following the protocol from the manufacturer. TCRbeta libraries were sequenced on an Illumina MiSeq instrument. In the source study's methods: Once out-of-frame sequences had been removed, 2,200,000 or so distinct TCRbeta sequences were left, which works out to an average of about 66,813 per individual. Each individual was scored using the number of 160 or so previously reported CMV-associated TCRbeta sequences that the individual carried and the total number of productive distinct TCRbeta sequences. A beta-binomial model was reimplemented in Python, and scikit-learn random forests with default parameters were trained on US cohort data. Classifier performance on the Belgian cohort was summarized as median AUC with percentile confidence intervals calculated over 10,000 bootstrap iterations. TCRdb took over this immuneACCESS table, retaining in-frame rearrangements with V and J assigned. Such tables are incomplete; in checked studies, under half of the missing clones stem from an unresolved V gene, and the remainder is unexplained. The DNA was the basis for D and trimming; V, J and clone size are from that table. The sample table contains about 60,000 clones; only one count was recorded for about four fifths of them. In total, the top ten clones hold 0.5% of the sample.

The sequence derives from an adult in good health and CMV-seronegative. Some clones in this sample may be carry-over from other donors' samples. The sample comprised memory CD4+ T cells from blood. The receptor chain draws on TRBV6-1 and TRBJ2-7; 8 central bases correspond to TRBD1. The nucleotide sequence reads as follows: TGTGCCAGCAGTGATCCCACCGGGACAGGCGCCTACGAGCAGTACTTC. It translates to CASSDPTGTGAYEQYF.